A selection of T cell receptor beta chains follows, all from one sample in a study of shared clonotypes between healthy human individuals. Profiled with immunoSEQ multiplex PCR; TCRdb holds only in-frame clones, not every one. Altogether about 2 million clones are present, approximately 94% being singletons, with the ten largest covering roughly 1%. The sequenced sample consisted of naive CD8+ T cells sorted from blood. These receptors came from a man between 18 and 29 years old in good health. The CDR3 runs from the conserved cysteine through the conserved F or W. A D gene is named only where the DNA matches it firmly. The size field is filled for only some rows; it gives once, few, many or a size class.

- | TRBD2 | 15 | TRBJ2-7 | TRBV4-1 | TGCGCCAGCAGCCACGGGACTAGCGGGCCCTACGAGCAGTACTTC | CASSHGTSGPYEQYF
- | - | 16 | TRBJ2-3 | TRBV9 | TGTGCCAGCAGCGGAGGGAGGGGGGAACTCACAGATACGCAGTATTTT | CASSGGRGELTDTQYF
- | TRBD1 | 13 | TRBJ2-7 | TRBV6-1 | TGTGCCAGCCGCGGGGACAGGGGCTACGAGCAGTACTTC | CASRGDRGYEQYF
- | TRBD2 | 14 | TRBJ2-7 | TRBV19 | TGTGCCAGTAGCCCGACTAGCGGGGCATACGAGCAGTACTTC | CASSPTSGAYEQYF
once | - | 16 | TRBJ2-1 | TRBV27 | TGTGCCAGCAGTTTATCGTGGGCCGTTACCTACAATGAGCAGTTCTTC | CASSLSWAVTYNEQFF
- | - | 13 | TRBJ2-7 | TRBV7-8 | TGTGCCAGCAGCTTACGGGGACTTTACGAGCAGTACTTC | CASSLRGLYEQYF
once | - | 13 | TRBJ2-1 | TRBV29-1 | TGCAGCGTTTTGCGGATCTCCTACAATGAGCAGTTCTTC | CSVLRISYNEQFF
once | - | 13 | TRBJ2-1 | TRBV2 | TGTGCCAGCTACCCGCGGGGGCACAATGAGCAGTTCTTC | CASYPRGHNEQFF
- | - | 15 | TRBJ2-7 | TRBV7-2 | TGTGCCAGCAGCTTAGTTCACGTCTTTCGGGACGAGCAGTACTTC | CASSLVHVFRDEQYF
- | TRBD1 | 17 | TRBJ2-1 | TRBV2 | TGTGCCAGCAGTGAAACAACCGGGACAGCAGCCTACAATGAGCAGTTCTTC | CASSETTGTAAYNEQFF
- | - | 16 | TRBJ1-6 | TRBV5-6 | TGTGCCAGCAGCCTAAGGTGGGGGCCCCCTTATTCACCCCTCCACTTT | CASSLRWGPPYSPLHF
- | - | 16 | TRBJ1-4 | TRBV5-5 | TGTGCCAGCAGCTTGTTGGAGGAGACGGTGAATGAAAAACTGTTTTTT | CASSLLEETVNEKLFF
- | TRBD2 | 16 | TRBJ2-5 | TRBV10-3 | TGTGCCATCAGTGAGTCTGCGGGAGGGCCGGGAGAGACCCAGTACTTC | CAISESAGGPGETQYF
- | - | 12 | TRBJ1-1 | TRBV6-1 | TGTGCCAGCAGTGAAGCGGGGACTGAAGCTTTCTTT | CASSEAGTEAFF
- | - | 13 | TRBJ2-1 | TRBV14 | TGTGCCAGCAGCTTATACTCCTACAATGAGCAGTTCTTC | CASSLYSYNEQFF